The 17 T cell receptor beta chains listed next were all sequenced from one sample in a study of T cell responses to AZD1222 COVID-19 vaccine. Here immunoSEQ multiplex PCR was the method, and the copy in TCRdb shows in-frame clones only, minus some. The sample shows some 140,000 clones, 85% to 90% of them seen only once. The material was peripheral blood, obtained on day 0 of AZD1222 vaccination. The source of these receptors is an adult in good health.

The rearrangement joins TRBV5-1 to TRBJ1-3; D remains ambiguous. Germline assignment: CDR1 SGHRS and CDR2 YFSETQ. V lost 1 base, J lost 3 bases, and 17 bases lay in between. This CDR3 region has 17 residues. Here the CDR3 reads CASSLNFPRSFGNTIYF. CDR3 nucleotides: TGCGCCAGCAGCTTGAACTTTCCCCGGTCCTTTGGAAACACCATATATTTT.

The V call is TRBV21-1, the J call TRBJ1-6; TRBD1, the D gene given by the table, was not confirmed from the DNA. TRBV21-1 is classified as a pseudogene. The CDR3 sequence is 17 residues long. As DNA, the CDR3 is TGTGCCAGCAGAAACCTGACAGCCACCATCTATAATTCACCCCTCCACTTT. As protein: CASRNLTATIYNSPLHF.

V and J are TRBV11-1 and TRBJ2-7; D uncertain. Trimming removed 0 bases from V and 0 bases from J, with 9 bases in between. Germline CDR1 SGHAT, CDR2 FQDESV (reference sequence). The CDR3 is 15 residues long. The CDR3 loop is CASSLAIGVSYEQYF. The CDR3 DNA reads TGTGCCAGCAGCTTAGCGATTGGGGTCTCCTACGAGCAGTACTTC.

This chain links TRBV6-5 with TRBJ2-1; tentative D call: TRBD2 (6 bases). Trimming removed 10 bases at V and 0 bases at J, with 16 bases between. Per the germline V gene, CDR1 is MNHEY and CDR2 is SVGAGI. The CDR3 is made up of 15 amino acids. The CDR3 protein is CATRAEGISYNEQFF. In nucleotides, the CDR3 is TGTGCCACCCGAGCGGAGGGGATCTCCTACAATGAGCAGTTCTTC.

Concerning this clone: A junction end diverges from the germline sequence, so it may reflect a read error. The V and J genes are TRBV11-2 and TRBJ1-4; D not certain. This CDR3 spans 13 amino acids. Per germline, CDR1 SGHAT and CDR2 FQNNGV. CDR3 sequence: CASTLTRGEKLFF. The CDR3 nucleotides read TGTGCCAGCACCTTAACGCGGGGTGAAAAACTGTTTTTT.

This clone came up once. The chain employs TRBV7-9 and TRBJ1-4, with unresolved D. Germline CDR1 reads SEHNR; CDR2 reads FQNEAQ (reference sequence). Trimming cost V 2 bases and J 0 bases, with 13 bases left between them. This CDR3 is built from 17 residues. CDR3 DNA sequence: TGTGCCAGCAGCTTATTGACAAGGACCGCAACTAATGAAAAACTGTTTTTT. The encoded protein is CASSLLTRTATNEKLFF.

A few counts support this clone. The V gene is TRBV27, the J gene TRBJ1-4; 7 positions agree with TRBD1. The junction had 12 bases not matched to a gene; V was cut back by 3 bases and J by 14 bases. The CDR3 spans 14 residues. Germline V gives CDR1 MNHEY, CDR2 SMNVEV (reference sequence). CDR3 DNA: TGTGCCAGCAGTTTGACAGGGCTGGGGAATTTGCTGTTTTTT. As protein: CASSLTGLGNLLFF.

The V and J genes are TRBV7-8 and TRBJ1-2, with D maybe TRBD1 (5 bases). Germline lookup yields CDR1 SGHVS and CDR2 FQNEAQ. Trimming took 1 base from V and 2 from J, leaving 8 bases between them. The CDR3 has 14 amino acids. The DNA for the CDR3 is TGTGCCAGCAGCTTAGGGCACAGGAACTATGGCTACACCTTC. Its translation is CASSLGHRNYGYTF. Together with reference TRBV7-8 and TRBJ1-2, the CDR3 gives the full variable domain: GAGVSQSPRYKVAKRGQDVALRCDPISGHVSLFWYQQALGQGPEFLTYFQNEAQLDKSGLPSDRFFAERPEGSVSTLKIQRTQQEDSAVYLCASSLGHRNYGYTFGSGTRLTVV.

The chain is built from TRBV6-4 and TRBJ1-1; D is ambiguous. CDR1 MRHNA and CDR2 SNTAGT come from the germline V gene. V lost 3 bases and J lost 4, with 9 bases in between. This CDR3 spans 13 amino acids. CDR3 in amino acids: CASSEQRGTEAFF. The CDR3 coding sequence is TGTGCCAGCAGTGAGCAGCGGGGCACTGAAGCTTTCTTT.

This clone was seen a few times. The chain carries TRBV28 and TRBJ2-6; D gene uncertain. CDR3 length: 14 amino acids. Germline V gene lookup returns CDR1 MDHEN and CDR2 SYDVKM. V lost 10 bases and J 4 bases, leaving 14 bases between the germline ends. The CDR3 DNA sequence: TGTGCCACTGGAGAGGCTTCCGGGGCCAACGTCCTGACTTTC. Translating it yields CATGEASGANVLTF. Combining the CDR3 with reference TRBV28 and TRBJ2-6 gives the whole variable domain DVKVTQSSRYLVKRTGEKVFLECVQDMDHENMFWYRQDPGLGLRLIYFSYDVKMKEKGDIPEGYSVSREKKERFSLILESASTNQTSMYLCATGEASGANVLTFGAGSRLTVL.

The chain combines TRBV4-1 with TRBJ1-5; 7 positions agree with TRBD1. This CDR3 has 16 amino acids. Germline V CDR1 and CDR2: MGHRA, YSYEKL. The V gene end was trimmed by 1 base and the J gene end by 3 bases; junction bases not matched to a gene: 6. As DNA, the CDR3 is TGCGCCAGCAGCCAAGTTTGGACAGGAGTCAATCAGCCCCAGCATTTT. Amino acid sequence: CASSQVWTGVNQPQHF.

The chain carries TRBV7-2 and TRBJ1-6; D is unclear. The CDR3 contains 12 residues. Between the trimmed V and J ends, which lost 1 base and 12 bases, there was a span of 7 bases. Germline CDR1 and CDR2: SGHTA and FQGNSA. CDR3 in DNA: TGTGCCAGCAGCTTAGACCCAGGACCCCTCCACTTT. Residues: CASSLDPGPLHF.

The rearrangement uses TRBV4-3 and TRBJ1-1; D ambiguous. Germline V lookup: CDR1 LGHNA, CDR2 YSLEER. Trimming took off 0 bases at V and 5 bases at J, with 13 bases between the two ends. The CDR3 sequence is 15 residues long. The CDR3 sequence: CASSQDMGSGTEAFF. For the CDR3, the DNA is TGCGCCAGCAGCCAAGATATGGGCAGCGGGACTGAAGCTTTCTTT.

The chain links TRBV29-1 to TRBJ1-1; D perhaps matches TRBD1 (5 bases). The CDR3 covers 11 residues. V was clipped by 6 bases and J by 4 bases, with 9 bases between them. Looked up from germline, CDR1 is SQVTM and CDR2 is ANQGSEA. The DNA for the CDR3 is TGCAGCGTCCGGGGGGGCACTGAAGCTTTCTTT. The encoded protein is CSVRGGTEAFF.

The chain links TRBV28 to TRBJ1-5; D call uncertain. Germline CDR1 MDHEN, CDR2 SYDVKM. The CDR3 covers 15 residues. V lost 4 bases and J lost 2, with 12 bases in between. The chain's CDR3 is CASSSEGLGNQPQHF. The DNA for the CDR3 is TGTGCCAGCAGTTCCGAGGGCTTAGGCAATCAGCCCCAGCATTTT.

This chain links TRBV7-9 with TRBJ1-5, with no clear D. The CDR3 contains 13 residues. V was shortened by 1 base and J by 3 bases, with 4 bases between the two germline ends. CDR1 and CDR2 from the germline V gene are SEHNR and FQNEAQ (reference sequence). The CDR3, as DNA: TGTGCCAGCAGCTTAGACGCCAATCAGCCCCAGCATTTT. This codes for CASSLDANQPQHF.

The chain links TRBV4-3 to TRBJ1-2, with D possibly matching TRBD1 (5 bases). Germline CDR1 is LGHNA and CDR2 is YSLEER. The CDR3 has 14 amino acids. V dropped 2 bases and J dropped 6 bases, with 13 bases sitting between them. The CDR3 region is CASSQKTAFNGYTF. The DNA of the CDR3 is TGCGCCAGCAGCCAAAAGACAGCCTTTAATGGCTACACCTTC.